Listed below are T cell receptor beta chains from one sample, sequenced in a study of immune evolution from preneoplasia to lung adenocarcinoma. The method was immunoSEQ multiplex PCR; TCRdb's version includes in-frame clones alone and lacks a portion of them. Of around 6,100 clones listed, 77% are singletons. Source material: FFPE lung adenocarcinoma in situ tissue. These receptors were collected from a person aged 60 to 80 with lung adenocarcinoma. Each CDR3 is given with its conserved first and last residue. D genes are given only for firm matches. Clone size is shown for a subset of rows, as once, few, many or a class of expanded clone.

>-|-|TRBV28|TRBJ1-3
TGTGCCAGCAGTTGGGACTCTGGAAACACCATATATTTT
CASSWDSGNTIYF
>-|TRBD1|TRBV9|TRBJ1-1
TGTGCCAGCAGCCCAGGGGCAGGGGGCTCCCCTGAAGCTTTCTTT
CASSPGAGGSPEAFF
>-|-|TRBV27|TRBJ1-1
TGTGCCAGCAGTTTATCGTATAGGGGAGGGGGGAAGGACACTGAAGCTTTCTTT
CASSLSYRGGGKDTEAFF
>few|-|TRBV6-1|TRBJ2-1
TGTGCCAGCAGCTTGCGGAGGGACAATGAGCAGTTCTTC
CASSLRRDNEQFF
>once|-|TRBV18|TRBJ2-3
TGTGCCAGCTCACCAGTGGGCGGAGCAGATACGCAGTATTTT
CASSPVGGADTQYF
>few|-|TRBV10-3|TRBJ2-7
TGTGCCATCCGCCCCAGTATCTCAAGCTCCTACGAGCAGTACTTC
CAIRPSISSSYEQYF
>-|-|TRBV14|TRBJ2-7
TGTGCCAGCAGCCAATTCTCCAGGGGCGAGCAGTACTTC
CASSQFSRGEQYF
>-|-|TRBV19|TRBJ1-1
TGTGCCAGTAGTCTCGGGGGCGGCACTGAAGCTTTCTTT
CASSLGGGTEAFF
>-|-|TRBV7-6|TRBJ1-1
TGTGCCAGTAGCACGAACACTGAAGCTTTCTTT
CASSTNTEAFF
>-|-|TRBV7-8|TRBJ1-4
TGTGCCAGCAGCTTTAGCGTTGGACCGACGGGTGGAAAACTGTTTTTT
CASSFSVGPTGGKLFF
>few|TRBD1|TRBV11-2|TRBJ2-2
TGTGCCAGCAGCCCCGGGGACAGGGCTACCGGGGAGCTGTTTTTT
CASSPGDRATGELFF
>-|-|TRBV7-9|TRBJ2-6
TGTGCCAGCAGCCCGGAGGGTGGGGGGGCGTCTGGGGCCAACGTCCTGACTTTC
CASSPEGGGASGANVLTF
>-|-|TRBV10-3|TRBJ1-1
TGTGCCACTAGGAGAGAAATGAACACTGAAGCTTTCTTT
CATRREMNTEAFF
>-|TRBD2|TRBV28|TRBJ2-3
TGTGCCAGCAGTCCAACCCGGGGGGGGGTTAACACAGATACGCAGTATTTT
CASSPTRGGVNTDTQYF
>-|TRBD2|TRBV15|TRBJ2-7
TGTGCCACCAGCCGCCCCCCTCTAGCGGGGGGCCGGATTTCGGAGCAGTACTTC
CATSRPPLAGGRISEQYF
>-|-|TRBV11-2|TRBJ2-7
TGTGCCAGCAGCCTCATTACGGAGCAGTACTTC
CASSLITEQYF
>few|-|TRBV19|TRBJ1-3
TGTGCCAGTAGTATCCGACTGTCTGGAAACACCATATATTTT
CASSIRLSGNTIYF
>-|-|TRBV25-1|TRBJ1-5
TGTGCCAGCAGTGATGACACCGCCAATCAGCCCCAGCATTTT
CASSDDTANQPQHF
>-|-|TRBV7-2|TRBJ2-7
TGTGCCAGCAGACCTCCCAACACCCCCTCCTACGAGCAGTACTTC
CASRPPNTPSYEQYF
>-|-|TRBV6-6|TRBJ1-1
TGTGCCAGCAGGGGTCCCACCCAGGGTACAACCGCTGAAGCTTTCTTT
CASRGPTQGTTAEAFF
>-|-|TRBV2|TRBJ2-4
TGTGCCAGCAGTTTAGACAAATTCGGAAACATTCAGTACTTC
CASSLDKFGNIQYF
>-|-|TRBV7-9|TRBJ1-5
TGTGCCAGCAGCATAGGAGGGTCGAGCAATCAGCCCCAGCATTTT
CASSIGGSSNQPQHF
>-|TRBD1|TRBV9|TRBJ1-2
TGTGCCAGCGGGACAGGCTATGGCTACACCTTC
CASGTGYGYTF
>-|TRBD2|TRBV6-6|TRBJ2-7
TGTGCCAGCAGTCCTATGCTAGCGGGAGTTTACGAGCAGTACTTC
CASSPMLAGVYEQYF
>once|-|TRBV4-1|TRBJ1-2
TGCGCCAGCAGCCAAGATTGGAACGGAGCTAACTATGGCTACACCTTC
CASSQDWNGANYGYTF
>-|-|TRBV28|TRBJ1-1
TGTGCCAGCAACTTGTCGGGGGGGCAATTAGATACTGAAGCTTTCTTT
CASNLSGGQLDTEAFF
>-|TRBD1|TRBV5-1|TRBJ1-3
TGCGCCAGCAGCTGGGGCGAGCAGGGGGCTAGGAACACCATATATTTT
CASSWGEQGARNTIYF
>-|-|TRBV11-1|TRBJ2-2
TGTGCCAGCAGCTTAATAGGAGGAACCGGGGAGCTGTTTTTT
CASSLIGGTGELFF
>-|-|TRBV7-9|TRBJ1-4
TGTGCCAGCAGCTGGGCCAGGACAAATGAAAAACTGTTTTTT
CASSWARTNEKLFF
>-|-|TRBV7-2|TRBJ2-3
TGTGCCAGCAGCTTCCTAGCCTCACCCACAGATACGCAGTATTTT
CASSFLASPTDTQYF
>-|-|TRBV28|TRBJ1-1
TGTGCCAGCAGTACTCCGTCCCTTGCGGGGGATACTGAAGCTTTCTTT
CASSTPSLAGDTEAFF
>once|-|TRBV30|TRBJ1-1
TGTGCCTGGAGTGCCTTGTCGTCCACTGAAGCTTTCTTT
CAWSALSSTEAFF
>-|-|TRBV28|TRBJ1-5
TGTGCCAGCAGCCCAGGAGGGTGGGATAGCAATCAGCCCCAGCATTTT
CASSPGGWDSNQPQHF
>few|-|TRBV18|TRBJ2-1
TGTGCCAGCTCACCAACGCAGTACAATGAGCAGTTCTTC
CASSPTQYNEQFF
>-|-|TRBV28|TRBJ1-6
TGTGCCAGCAGGCCTAGCCAGGCCCAATGGTCCTATAATTCACCCCTCCACTTT
CASRPSQAQWSYNSPLHF
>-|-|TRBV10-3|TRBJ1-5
TGTGCCATCAGTGATCGGCAGTCAGTCCAGCCCCAGCATTTT
CAISDRQSVQPQHF